Presented here are 29 T cell receptor beta chains from one specimen sequenced in a study of shared clonotypes between healthy human individuals. This table comes from immunoSEQ multiplex PCR, and its TCRdb copy is limited to in-frame clones, with some not included. The sample holds over a million clones, 95% to 99% seen once. The specimen was naive CD4+ T cells sorted from blood. Stated subset: CD45RA+ positively selected. Receptors were obtained from a man under 40 in good health.

The chain carries TRBV5-1 and TRBJ2-7; D remains unclear. The length of the CDR3 is 14 residues. The V and J ends lost 0 bases and 0 bases respectively, with 7 bases between them. CDR1 and CDR2 (germline): SGHRS, YFSETQ. CDR3 protein: CASSLEQFSYEQYF. The DNA of the CDR3 is TGCGCCAGCAGCTTGGAACAGTTCTCCTACGAGCAGTACTTC.

The V call is TRBV5-6, the J call TRBJ1-5; D is possibly TRBD1 (5 bases). CDR3 length: 15 residues. The ends were cut back, 0 bases at V and 0 bases at J, with 7 bases in the middle. Germline-derived CDR1 and CDR2 are SGHDT and YYEEEE. The chain's CDR3 is CASSLGGNSNQPQHF. The DNA for the CDR3 is TGTGCCAGCAGCTTGGGGGGGAATAGCAATCAGCCCCAGCATTTT.

The V and J genes are TRBV29-1 and TRBJ1-1; 7 nucleotides align to TRBD1. V trimming: 6 bases; J trimming: 4 bases; junction bases outside the gene matches: 5. CDR3 size: 12 residues. Germline values: CDR1 SQVTM, CDR2 ANQGSEA. As DNA, the CDR3 is TGCAGCGTCTCAGGGGGTCTCACTGAAGCTTTCTTT. Translated, it gives CSVSGGLTEAFF.

The chain recombines TRBV7-2 with TRBJ2-3, with D possibly matching TRBD2 (7 bases). From germline, CDR1 is SGHTA and CDR2 FQGNSA. V was clipped by 2 bases and J by 3 bases, with 15 bases between them. The CDR3 has 16 residues. CDR3 loop: CASSLLRGAGTDTQYF. For the CDR3, the DNA is TGTGCCAGCAGCTTACTTCGGGGGGCGGGAACAGATACGCAGTATTTT.

The chain is built from TRBV7-3 and TRBJ2-1; 10 positions match TRBD2. V was pared by 6 bases and J by 7 bases, with 9 bases of the junction left unmatched. Germline V gives CDR1 SGHTA, CDR2 FQGTGA. The CDR3 runs to 15 residues. CDR3: CASSPGTSARNEQFF. For the CDR3, the DNA is TGTGCCAGCAGTCCCGGGACTAGCGCGAGGAATGAGCAGTTCTTC.

Notes on this clone: The sample carries other DNA sequences with the same CDR3. This chain uses TRBV5-1 with TRBJ2-1; 9 bases map to TRBD2. The CDR3 spans 15 residues. The V segment lost 0 bases and the J segment 9 bases; nucleotides outside the gene matches: 7. Germline CDR1 reads SGHRS; CDR2 reads YFSETQ. The CDR3 protein is CASSLGLAGEGEQFF. CDR3 coding DNA: TGCGCCAGCAGCTTGGGATTAGCGGGAGAGGGTGAGCAGTTCTTC.

Worth noting for this clone: This CDR3 is also generated by other DNA sequences in the sample. V is TRBV6-5 and J is TRBJ2-3, with D uncertain. The CDR3 contains 13 residues. The V end lost 2 bases, the J end lost 4 bases, and 7 bases lay between the germline ends. Germline V gene lookup returns CDR1 MNHEY and CDR2 SVGAGI. The CDR3 protein is CASSYPGADTQYF. DNA for the CDR3: TGTGCCAGCAGTTACCCCGGTGCAGATACGCAGTATTTT.

Remarks on this clone: Other DNA sequences within the sample encode an identical CDR3. The genes are TRBV7-3 and TRBJ2-5, with 9 bases that match TRBD1. Germline CDR1 SGHTA, CDR2 FQGTGA. This CDR3 has 13 amino acids. V shed 4 bases and J 5 bases; nucleotides not matched to a gene: 2. CDR3 in amino acids: CASSSGQGETQYF. Written as DNA, the CDR3 is TGTGCCAGCAGCTCCGGACAGGGGGAGACCCAGTACTTC.

The chain uses TRBV18 and TRBJ2-2; unclear D gene. Trimming took 6 bases from V and 4 from J, leaving 3 bases between them. The germline gives CDR1 KGHSH, CDR2 LQKENI. The CDR3 runs to 11 residues. The CDR3 DNA follows: TGTGCCAGCTCCCTCACCGGGGAGCTGTTTTTT. Amino acids: CASSLTGELFF. The full variable domain, completed using reference TRBV18 and TRBJ2-2, is NAGVMQNPRHLVRRRGQEARLRCSPMKGHSHVYWYRQLPEEGLKFMVYLQKENIIDESGMPKERFSAEFPKEGPSILRIQQVVRGDSAAYFCASSLTGELFFGEGSRLTVL.

The J gene is TRBJ2-1, the V gene TRBV7-9; D is possibly TRBD2 (5 bases). The CDR3 is 13 amino acids. With 5 bases removed from V and 8 bases from J, the gap between germline ends came to 13 bases. Germline V gene sequence: CDR1 SEHNR, CDR2 FQNEAQ (reference sequence). CDR3 loop: CASSAYPGDEQFF. CDR3 DNA: TGTGCCAGCAGCGCTTACCCCGGGGATGAGCAGTTCTTC.

The table lists this clone with a count of one. The rearrangement uses TRBV28 and TRBJ1-2; D is possibly TRBD1 (5 bases). V was cut by 8 bases and J by 0 bases, with 10 bases left in between. The CDR3 consists of 13 residues. Germline V gene sequence: CDR1 MDHEN, CDR2 SYDVKM. The chain's CDR3 is CASSDTPNYGYTF. In DNA, the CDR3 is TGTGCCAGCTCGGACACCCCTAACTATGGCTACACCTTC.

The V and J genes are TRBV6-4 and TRBJ2-1; no firm D call. V was clipped by 5 bases and J by 0 bases, with 11 bases between them. Germline CDR1 is MRHNA and CDR2 is SNTAGT. The CDR3 runs 15 residues. DNA of the CDR3: TGTGCCAGCAGTACGACCGCGAACTCCTACAATGAGCAGTTCTTC. It is translated as CASSTTANSYNEQFF.

The chain is built from TRBV27 and TRBJ2-7, with TRBD2 as a possible D gene (6 bases). V dropped 3 bases and J dropped 5 bases, with 14 bases sitting between them. Germline V gene data show CDR1 as MNHEY and CDR2 as SMNVEV (reference sequence). CDR3 length: 14 residues. For the CDR3, the DNA is TGTGCCAGCAGTTTTGCGGGAAAGCACGACGAGCAGTACTTC. Encoded protein: CASSFAGKHDEQYF.

The CDR3, as DNA: TGTGCCAGCAGCCCTAGGGAACTAGCGCGGGAGCAGTACTTC. Translation: CASSPRELAREQYF. The J gene is TRBJ2-7, the V gene TRBV7-9, with 7 bases fitting TRBD2. The V segment lost 5 bases and the J segment 7 bases; nucleotides outside the gene matches: 11. Germline V gene lookup returns CDR1 SEHNR and CDR2 FQNEAQ (reference sequence). The CDR3 is 14 amino acids.

CDR3 nucleotide sequence: TGTGCCAGCAAGAAGGAGGGGGCGCGCGACGAAGCTTTCTTT. It yields the protein CASKKEGARDEAFF. The chain is built from TRBV6-1 and TRBJ1-1; TRBD1 aligns across 7 bases. Per the germline V gene, CDR1 is MNHNS and CDR2 is SASEGT. V trimming: 7 bases; J trimming: 8 bases; junction bases outside the gene matches: 13. CDR3 size: 14 residues.

With regard to this clone: Other nucleotide sequences from this sample produce the same CDR3. This chain links TRBV7-2 with TRBJ1-1; D remains ambiguous. This CDR3 is built from 12 residues. V dropped 1 base and J dropped 3 bases, with 3 bases sitting between them. Germline lookup yields CDR1 SGHTA and CDR2 FQGNSA. CDR3 DNA: TGTGCCAGCAGCTTAGTCCACACTGAAGCTTTCTTT. Residues: CASSLVHTEAFF.

This chain joins TRBV5-6 and TRBJ2-1, with D possibly being TRBD1 (5 bases). The V gene lost 3 bases and the J gene lost 6 bases, with 22 bases spanning the gap. The germline CDR1 and CDR2 sequences are SGHDT and YYEEEE. The CDR3 length is 17 residues. CDR3 in DNA: TGTGCCAGCAGCTCCGGGTTCCTGACAGATTTAAGCAATGAGCAGTTCTTC. Translating it yields CASSSGFLTDLSNEQFF.

This rearrangement joins TRBV5-1 to TRBJ1-3, with D hard to call. This CDR3 contains 16 residues. V lost 1 base, J lost 4 bases, and 15 bases lay in between. The germline gives CDR1 SGHRS, CDR2 YFSETQ. The CDR3 loop reads CASSLKPLGSGNTIYF. DNA for the CDR3: TGCGCCAGCAGCTTGAAACCGCTTGGGTCGGGAAACACCATATATTTT.

The V call is TRBV7-2, the J call TRBJ2-7; D is ambiguous. V lost 4 bases to trimming and J lost 6 bases, with 7 bases between them. Germline CDR1 reads SGHTA; CDR2 reads FQGNSA. The CDR3 sequence is 11 residues long. CDR3 protein: CASSYLGEQYF. The CDR3, as DNA: TGTGCCAGCAGCTATCTAGGCGAGCAGTACTTC.

This chain links TRBV5-4 with TRBJ1-3; the D gene is possibly TRBD1 (6 bases). Germline CDR1 SGHNT, CDR2 YYREEE (reference sequence). V lost 5 bases and J lost 2, with 17 bases in between. This CDR3 has 16 residues. CDR3 region: CASSRDNLPTGNTIYF. The CDR3 nucleotides are TGTGCCAGCAGTAGGGACAACCTACCTACTGGAAACACCATATATTTT.

This clone was detected only once. The chain couples TRBV29-1 to TRBJ2-1, with 7 bases aligning to TRBD2. This CDR3 spans 12 amino acids. Looked up from germline, CDR1 is SQVTM and CDR2 is ANQGSEA. The V segment lost 4 bases and the J segment 10 bases; nucleotides outside the gene matches: 7. CDR3 nucleotide sequence: TGCAGCGTTGTCCTAGCGGCGCTCGAGCAGTTCTTC. Protein: CSVVLAALEQFF.

The rearrangement uses TRBV6-5 and TRBJ2-1; 8 nucleotides agree with TRBD2. In germline, CDR1 is MNHEY, CDR2 SVGAGI. The CDR3 runs 15 residues. With 6 bases clipped from V and 4 bases from J, the junction kept 8 bases outside the gene matches. The CDR3 DNA follows: TGTGCCAGCAGCCGGAGCGGGAGCCCATACAATGAGCAGTTCTTC. As protein: CASSRSGSPYNEQFF.

The gene calls are TRBV6-6 and TRBJ2-3; D is unclear. V gave up 8 bases and J gave up 9 bases, with 15 bases separating them. The CDR3 contains 12 residues. In germline, CDR1 is MNHNY, CDR2 SVGAGI (reference sequence). CDR3: CASSIDGFTQYF. CDR3 coding DNA: TGTGCCAGCTCCATCGACGGGTTCACGCAGTATTTT.

The rearrangement links TRBV7-9 to TRBJ2-7; TRBD2 matches at 10 bases. V gave up 5 bases and J gave up 5 bases; unmatched junction bases: 9. Germline V gives CDR1 SEHNR, CDR2 FQNEAQ (reference sequence). The CDR3 sequence is 15 residues long. Here the CDR3 reads CASSDSGRAFDEQYF. For the CDR3, the DNA is TGTGCCAGCAGCGACAGCGGGAGGGCTTTCGACGAGCAGTACTTC.

This rearrangement joins TRBV7-9 to TRBJ1-3; tentative D call: TRBD1 (6 bases). Per the germline V gene, CDR1 is SEHNR and CDR2 is FQNEAQ (reference sequence). This CDR3 spans 17 amino acids. The V end was cut by 2 bases, the J end by 2 bases, with 16 bases between. The CDR3 DNA follows: TGTGCCAGCAGCTTACGGGCCGGGGGGCGGCCTGGAAACACCATATATTTT. Encoded protein: CASSLRAGGRPGNTIYF.

The CDR3 DNA sequence: TGTGCCACCAGCAGAGTGTCGGGGCCCGGATCCTACGAGCAGTACTTC. It codes for CATSRVSGPGSYEQYF. The chain uses TRBV15 and TRBJ2-7; the D gene could be TRBD1 or TRBD2 (5 bases each). CDR3 size: 16 residues. Germline assignment: CDR1 LNHNV and CDR2 YYDKDF (reference sequence). V lost 1 base and J lost 1, with 14 bases in between. The whole variable domain, filled in from reference TRBV15 and TRBJ2-7, reads DAMVIQNPRYQVTQFGKPVTLSCSQTLNHNVMYWYQQKSSQAPKLLFHYYDKDFNNEADTPDNFQSRRPNTSFCFLDIRSPGLGDTAMYLCATSRVSGPGSYEQYFGPGTRLTVT.

This chain uses TRBV9 with TRBJ2-6; D is possibly TRBD1 or TRBD2 (5 bases each). Trimming cost V 3 bases and J 0 bases, with 19 bases left between them. The length of the CDR3 is 19 residues. Germline V gene sequence: CDR1 SGDLS, CDR2 YYNGEE. The CDR3 DNA reads TGTGCCAGCAGCGCCTTCTCAAGGGGACCCAACTCTGGGGCCAACGTCCTGACTTTC. It is translated as CASSAFSRGPNSGANVLTF.

The chain joins TRBV5-1 to TRBJ1-1; TRBD1 is a possible D gene (6 bases). CDR1 is SGHRS and CDR2 is YFSETQ in the germline V gene. The V and J ends lost 5 bases and 6 bases respectively, with 14 bases between them. The CDR3 runs to 13 residues. The CDR3 is CASSQQGQAEAFF. DNA for the CDR3: TGCGCCAGCAGTCAGCAGGGGCAGGCTGAAGCTTTCTTT.

The chain is built from TRBV11-2 and TRBJ2-7, with D possibly being TRBD1 or TRBD2 (6 bases each). The germline gives CDR1 SGHAT, CDR2 FQNNGV. The CDR3 extends over 15 amino acids. V shed 0 bases and J shed 2 bases, with 11 bases lying between them. CDR3 sequence reads: CASSLDGGGTYEQYF. CDR3 in DNA: TGTGCCAGCAGCTTAGATGGGGGCGGGACCTACGAGCAGTACTTC.